This T cell receptor beta chain appears in the sequencing data of a study of blood T cell repertoires in COVID-19. Turning to the study itself: COVID-19 samples, acute and convalescent, were from the United States, Italy and Spain. Nucleic acid was either cDNA or gDNA, and it came from T cells, B-cell-depleted T cells, or PBMCs.

Trimming took off 4 bases at V and 0 bases at J, with 10 bases between the two ends. The CDR3 is made up of 14 amino acids. CDR1 is SGHKS and CDR2 is YYEKEE in the germline V gene (reference sequence). Per the original data handling: Reference gene primer amplification yielded estimated nucleated cell counts. Measured with immunoSEQ multiplex PCR; TCRdb has only the in-frame clones, and not every one. The DNA was the basis for D and trimming; V, J and clone size are from that table. The sample contains more than 85,000 clones, around 81% of which appear only once. This clone was counted a single time.

This receptor was obtained from a man in his sixties with acute or convalescent COVID-19. The chain is built from TRBV5-5 and TRBJ1-1; D not certain. The source material was peripheral blood. The CDR3 spells CASSPVTVNTEAFF. The CDR3 nucleotides read TGTGCCAGCAGCCCCGTTACAGTGAACACTGAAGCTTTCTTT.